Presented here are 26 T cell receptor beta chains from one specimen sequenced in a study of OX40 agonist ivuxolimab in advanced cancers. Clones were sequenced by immunoSEQ multiplex PCR, and TCRdb holds only the in-frame ones, with some missing. The sample holds more than 55,000 clones, 85% to 90% seen once. The specimen was CD4+ or CD8+ T cells sorted from blood, collected in a trial of the OX40 agonist ivuxolimab. The receptors were gathered from an adult with an advanced solid tumor such as melanoma, head and neck, liver or kidney cancer.

The CDR3, as DNA: TGTGCCAGTAGTATACGAGAGGGGGCACGAAACACCATATATTTT. Encoded protein: CASSIREGARNTIYF. This chain uses TRBV19 with TRBJ1-3; the match to TRBD1 covers 7 bases. Germline CDR1 and CDR2: LNHDA and SQIVND (reference sequence). The CDR3 loop spans 15 amino acids. Trimming at V came to 2 bases and at J to 5 bases, leaving 6 bases not matched to a gene.

This clone was observed a few times. This sample includes further DNA sequences coding for the same CDR3. CDR3 coding DNA: TGTGCCAGCAGCATCCGACAGCCTACAGATACGCAGTATTTT. Its translation is CASSIRQPTDTQYF. The genes are TRBV7-9 and TRBJ2-3; TRBD1 might be the D (5 bases). This CDR3 region has 14 residues. V lost 5 bases to trimming and J lost 3 bases, with 12 bases between them. Germline V CDR1 and CDR2: SEHNR, FQNEAQ (reference sequence).

The CDR3 loop reads CASRRRRTGEGTDTQYF. The CDR3 nucleotides are TGTGCCAGCAGACGAAGAAGAACAGGGGAGGGCACAGATACGCAGTATTTT. The genes are TRBV7-6 and TRBJ2-3, with a weak D call TRBD1 (7 bases). V was cut by 6 bases and J by 1 base, with 20 bases left in between. CDR3 length: 17 amino acids. Germline V lookup: CDR1 SGHVS, CDR2 FNYEAQ.

This rearrangement joins TRBV30 to TRBJ2-1; D perhaps matches TRBD1 (9 bases). Germline V CDR1 and CDR2: GTSNPN, SVGIG (reference sequence). V lost 7 bases to trimming and J lost 9 bases, with 31 bases between them. This CDR3 has 17 amino acids. CDR3 sequence (DNA): TGTGCCTCGGACAGGGGTTGGCTCGGCGGGAGGACGGGTGAGCAGTTCTTC. The encoded protein is CASDRGWLGGRTGEQFF.

This chain uses TRBV18 with TRBJ2-2; D perhaps matches TRBD1 (6 bases). The germline CDR1 and CDR2 sequences are KGHSH and LQKENI. V was cut by 1 base and J by 6 bases, with 18 bases left in between. The CDR3 covers 17 residues. CDR3 sequence (DNA): TGTGCCAGCTCACCACGACCCAATGACAGGCTCGCCGGGGAGCTGTTTTTT. This codes for CASSPRPNDRLAGELFF.

The chain has TRBV7-3 and TRBJ2-7, with 12 positions matching TRBD2. This CDR3 has 14 amino acids. The V gene's germline CDR1 is SGHTA and CDR2 FQGTGA. V lost 5 bases to trimming and J lost 1 base; unmatched junction nucleotides: 0. CDR3 residues: CASSLAGGSYEQYF. In DNA, the CDR3 is TGTGCCAGCAGCCTAGCGGGAGGGTCCTACGAGCAGTACTTC.

The chain has TRBV6-5 and TRBJ1-1; 7 bases agree with TRBD1. This CDR3 has 14 residues. The germline gives CDR1 MNHEY, CDR2 SVGAGI. Germline trimming cut 5 bases from V and 5 bases from J; bases unmatched to any gene: 8. In DNA, the CDR3 is TGTGCCAGCAGTCGACGGGACAGAATAACTGAAGCTTTCTTT. As protein: CASSRRDRITEAFF.

The V gene is TRBV4-1, the J gene TRBJ2-1; TRBD1 is a possible D gene (5 bases). The CDR3 totals 19 residues. Germline CDR1 and CDR2: MGHRA and YSYEKL. V shed 6 bases and J shed 4 bases, with 28 bases lying between them. The CDR3 is CASSPRQVRRQKYYNEQFF. CDR3 bases: TGCGCCAGCAGTCCAAGACAAGTTCGGAGACAGAAATATTACAATGAGCAGTTCTTC.

The J gene is TRBJ1-1, the V gene TRBV7-2, with 8 bases identical to TRBD1. The V gene's germline CDR1 is SGHTA and CDR2 FQGNSA. V was clipped by 5 bases and J by 11 bases; unmatched bases: 7. The CDR3 length is 12 residues. CDR3 amino acids: CASSLTGVMAFF. The CDR3 DNA reads as TGTGCCAGCAGCCTGACAGGGGTGATGGCTTTCTTT.

The CDR3 DNA sequence: TGTGCCATCAGAGCCCAGGTGGGAGGAAACACCATATATTTT. It codes for CAIRAQVGGNTIYF. V gene TRBV10-3 combines with J gene TRBJ1-3; D is ambiguous. CDR1 ENHRY and CDR2 SYGVKD come from the germline V gene. V was trimmed by 6 bases and J by 4 bases, leaving 13 bases between them. This CDR3 is built from 14 residues.

This clone was found once. The V gene is TRBV7-2, the J gene TRBJ1-3; D gene unclear. CDR1 SGHTA and CDR2 FQGNSA come from the germline V gene. This CDR3 spans 15 amino acids. V lost 3 bases and J lost 0, with 9 bases in between. CDR3 sequence reads: CASSFYGSSGNTIYF. The CDR3 DNA reads as TGTGCCAGCAGCTTTTATGGGTCCTCTGGAAACACCATATATTTT.

There are a few counts of this clone. V is TRBV6-6 and J is TRBJ1-1; D is ambiguous. V lost 5 bases and J 2 bases, leaving 3 bases between the germline ends. Germline loops: CDR1 MNHNY, CDR2 SVGAGI (reference sequence). The CDR3 runs to 11 residues. CDR3 nucleotides: TGTGCCAGCAGTGGAAACACTGAAGCTTTCTTT. Translated: CASSGNTEAFF.

The CDR3 coding sequence is TGTGCCAGCAGCTTAAATGCCCGCGGAAACACCATATATTTT. As protein: CASSLNARGNTIYF. The chain is built from TRBV11-2 and TRBJ1-3; D not resolved. The CDR3 contains 14 residues. CDR1 and CDR2 (germline): SGHAT, FQNNGV. With 2 bases removed from V and 4 bases from J, the gap between germline ends came to 9 bases. The whole variable domain, filled in from reference TRBV11-2 and TRBJ1-3, reads EAGVAQSPRYKIIEKRQSVAFWCNPISGHATLYWYQQILGQGPKLLIQFQNNGVVDDSQLPKDRFSAERLKGVDSTLKIQPAKLEDSAVYLCASSLNARGNTIYFGEGSWLTVV.

The chain has TRBV28 and TRBJ2-3; unclear D gene. The V end was cut by 8 bases, the J end by 5 bases, with 17 bases between. This CDR3 spans 14 amino acids. The germline CDR1 and CDR2 sequences are MDHEN and SYDVKM. The CDR3 DNA is TGTGCCAGCCGCCCGCCCGGTAGAGGAGATACGCAGTATTTT. Residues: CASRPPGRGDTQYF. Based on the CDR3 plus reference TRBV28 and TRBJ2-3, the full variable domain is DVKVTQSSRYLVKRTGEKVFLECVQDMDHENMFWYRQDPGLGLRLIYFSYDVKMKEKGDIPEGYSVSREKKERFSLILESASTNQTSMYLCASRPPGRGDTQYFGPGTRLTVL.

This sequence joins TRBV6-1 and TRBJ1-2; TRBD1 aligns across 7 bases. V gave up 5 bases and J gave up 8 bases; unmatched junction bases: 8. Germline lookup yields CDR1 MNHNS and CDR2 SASEGT. The CDR3 runs to 13 residues. CDR3 nucleotide sequence: TGTGCCAGCAGTCCGGGACAGTTAAACGGCTACACCTTC. Translated, it gives CASSPGQLNGYTF.

This clone was seen once. The chain uses TRBV6-1 and TRBJ1-2; D gene ambiguous. CDR1 and CDR2 (germline): MNHNS, SASEGT. This CDR3 region has 11 residues. Trimming pared 11 bases from V and 4 bases from J, leaving 11 bases between. The CDR3 loop is CAAGQIYGYTF. As DNA, the CDR3 is TGTGCCGCCGGGCAGATCTATGGCTACACCTTC.

The chain is built from TRBV27 and TRBJ2-1; no reliable D call. Trimming stripped 5 bases from V and 0 bases from J, with 8 bases between. CDR3 length equals 14 residues. The germline V gene encodes CDR1 MNHEY and CDR2 SMNVEV (reference sequence). CDR3 nucleotides: TGTGCCAGCAGTAGGAGAAGCTCCTACAATGAGCAGTTCTTC. Translation gives CASSRRSSYNEQFF.

This chain uses TRBV19 with TRBJ2-1, with D possibly TRBD2 on 5 matching bases. The length of the CDR3 is 13 residues. The V end was cut by 5 bases, the J end by 6 bases, with 11 bases between. Germline CDR1 is LNHDA and CDR2 is SQIVND (reference sequence). The DNA of the CDR3 is TGTGCCAGTAGTCCTTGGACTTTCAATGAGCAGTTCTTC. It yields the protein CASSPWTFNEQFF. The whole variable domain, remainder taken from reference TRBV19 and TRBJ2-1, is DGGITQSPKYLFRKEGQNVTLSCEQNLNHDAMYWYRQDPGQGLRLIYYSQIVNDFQKGDIAEGYSVSREKKESFPLTVTSAQKNPTAFYLCASSPWTFNEQFFGPGTRLTVL.

This sequence joins TRBV10-3 and TRBJ2-3, with a weak D call TRBD1 (6 bases). The CDR3 has 13 residues. The V end was cut by 10 bases, the J end by 0 bases, with 11 bases between. Germline-derived CDR1 and CDR2 are ENHRY and SYGVKD. The CDR3 is CATADSSTDTQYF. In nucleotides, the CDR3 is TGTGCCACTGCGGACAGTAGCACAGATACGCAGTATTTT.

CDR3 amino acids: CASSLGGAGIRNTEAFF. DNA of the CDR3: TGTGCCAGCAGCTTAGGAGGGGCGGGGATCCGGAACACTGAAGCTTTCTTT. J is TRBJ1-1 and V is TRBV5-4, with a tentative D call TRBD1 (5 bases). Germline assignment: CDR1 SGHNT and CDR2 YYREEE (reference sequence). This CDR3 has 17 amino acids. V shed 2 bases and J shed 1 base, with 18 bases lying between them.

V gene TRBV14 combines with J gene TRBJ2-1, with TRBD2 as a possible D gene (5 bases). This CDR3 has 16 residues. Germline CDR1 and CDR2: SGHDN and FVKESK. Between the trimmed V and J ends, which lost 0 bases and 0 bases, there was a span of 9 bases. Written as DNA, the CDR3 is TGTGCCAGCAGCCAAGACGGCGGGCACTCCTACAATGAGCAGTTCTTC. Translation: CASSQDGGHSYNEQFF.

The chain links TRBV7-9 to TRBJ2-2, with no clear D. Trimming removed 4 bases at V and 6 bases at J, with 6 bases between. CDR3 length: 12 residues. Germline V gene sequence: CDR1 SEHNR, CDR2 FQNEAQ (reference sequence). The CDR3 DNA reads TGTGCCAGCAGCTATAGGGCCGGGGAGCTGTTTTTT. It encodes CASSYRAGELFF.

The V call is TRBV29-1, the J call TRBJ2-3, with TRBD1 matching 9 bases. CDR3 length equals 14 residues. Germline CDR1 is SQVTM and CDR2 is ANQGSEA. After removal of 6 bases from V and 1 base from J, the junction contained 5 bases not matched to a gene. This chain's CDR3 is CSVKGTGRTDTQYF. The CDR3 region has the DNA TGCAGCGTGAAAGGGACAGGGCGCACAGATACGCAGTATTTT.

V is TRBV30 and J is TRBJ1-1; 9 bases line up with TRBD1. The CDR3 totals 13 residues. Germline values: CDR1 GTSNPN, CDR2 SVGIG (reference sequence). With 8 bases clipped from V and 3 bases from J, the junction kept 7 bases outside the gene matches. The CDR3 sequence: CAVKQGAYTEAFF. As DNA, the CDR3 is TGTGCCGTCAAACAGGGGGCCTACACTGAAGCTTTCTTT.

The chain links TRBV11-3 to TRBJ2-3, with D perhaps TRBD2 (5 bases). Trimming cost V 3 bases and J 0 bases, with 13 bases left between them. This CDR3 has 16 amino acids. Germline V gives CDR1 SGHNT, CDR2 YENEEA. This CDR3 is CASSLGPTTSTDTQYF. The DNA for the CDR3 is TGTGCCAGCAGCTTGGGCCCGACTACTAGCACAGATACGCAGTATTTT.

This chain uses TRBV6-1 with TRBJ1-2; tentatively, D is TRBD1 (5 bases). Germline V CDR1 and CDR2: MNHNS, SASEGT. With 4 bases removed from V and 3 bases from J, the gap between germline ends came to 6 bases. CDR3 length equals 12 residues. This CDR3 is CASSGGYYGYTF. In DNA, the CDR3 is TGTGCCAGCAGTGGGGGGTACTATGGCTACACCTTC.